These 25 T cell receptor beta chains originate from one sample sequenced in a study of monozygotic twins with inflammatory bowel disease. After re-calling the 5' RACE reads, TCRdb lists one entry per CDR3 protein, DNA absent. This specimen shows roughly 330,000 distinct CDR3 sequences; the ten leading clones hold 2% to 2.5%. The sample consisted of blood. Every receptor here comes from a human donor with ulcerative colitis or Crohn's disease, or a healthy co-twin of an affected twin (not recorded which).

This chain connects TRBV5-6 to TRBJ1-1; the TCRdb call, TRBD1, lacks DNA for checking. This CDR3 is 15 amino acids long. Per germline, CDR1 SGHDT and CDR2 YYEEEE. The CDR3 sequence is CASSLGPTASAEAFF.

This chain connects TRBV6-1 to TRBJ1-2; TCRdb names TRBD1, which stays unverified in the absence of DNA. The CDR3 sequence is 16 residues long. Germline V CDR1 and CDR2: MNHNS, SASEGT. The CDR3 spells CASREQGGQGRYGYTF.

The J gene is TRBJ2-7, the V gene TRBV20-1; the TCRdb call, TRBD2, lacks DNA for checking. The CDR3 loop spans 15 amino acids. Germline V lookup: CDR1 DFQATT, CDR2 SNEGSKA (reference sequence). The CDR3 spells CSAILGTSGPYEQYF.

The chain combines TRBV28 with TRBJ2-5; with no DNA, the TCRdb D assignment of TRBD1 cannot be verified. Germline V lookup: CDR1 MDHEN, CDR2 SYDVKM. The CDR3 sequence is 15 residues long. The CDR3 loop is CASSSTWGQGETQYF. The full variable domain, in which reference TRBV28 and TRBJ2-5 provide the parts outside the CDR3, is DVKVTQSSRYLVKRTGEKVFLECVQDMDHENMFWYRQDPGLGLRLIYFSYDVKMKEKGDIPEGYSVSREKKERFSLILESASTNQTSMYLCASSSTWGQGETQYFGPGTRLLVL.

The chain combines TRBV20-1 with TRBJ2-1. The CDR3 has 12 amino acids. Germline CDR1 reads DFQATT; CDR2 reads SNEGSKA (reference sequence). This chain's CDR3 is CSARLRYNEQFF.

This chain connects TRBV7-2 to TRBJ2-7; checking the TCRdb D call of TRBD1 is not possible without DNA. The V gene's germline CDR1 is SGHTA and CDR2 FQGNSA. The CDR3 contains 13 residues. This chain's CDR3 is CASSPWGGYEQYF.

The chain joins TRBV3-1 to TRBJ1-2; TCRdb's D gene call, TRBD1, goes unchecked for lack of DNA. This CDR3 is built from 18 residues. CDR1 and CDR2 from the germline V gene are LGHDT and YNNKEL (reference sequence). The CDR3 loop reads CASSQGQGLVFGDYGYTF.

This chain uses TRBV6-1 with TRBJ2-4; TCRdb's assignment of TRBD1 cannot be checked, as there is no DNA. The V gene's germline CDR1 is MNHNS and CDR2 SASEGT. The CDR3 length is 14 residues. The CDR3 here is CASSDSGTGHIQYF.

The chain carries TRBV7-9 and TRBJ2-7; the D call of TRBD2 rests on TCRdb alone, since no DNA is present to check it. The germline gives CDR1 SEHNR, CDR2 FQNEAQ (reference sequence). This CDR3 contains 17 residues. The CDR3 sequence: CASSLGGTSGRIYEQYF.

CDR3 sequence: CSAGAPEPGNTIYF. The chain is built from TRBV20-1 and TRBJ1-3; TCRdb reports TRBD1, a call that lacks DNA to check it against. Per germline, CDR1 DFQATT and CDR2 SNEGSKA (reference sequence). The length of the CDR3 is 14 residues.

The CDR3 sequence is CASSWGPEAFF. The chain links TRBV28 to TRBJ1-1; the TRBD1 assignment by TCRdb is unverifiable without DNA. The length of the CDR3 is 11 residues. Germline CDR1 reads MDHEN; CDR2 reads SYDVKM.

V is TRBV28 and J is TRBJ2-7; TCRdb proposes TRBD2, but this gene call is untestable without DNA. This CDR3 contains 13 residues. Germline loops: CDR1 MDHEN, CDR2 SYDVKM. CDR3 residues: CASSTLAPYEQYF.

The CDR3 sequence: CASSYRVDTGELFF. This chain links TRBV7-7 with TRBJ2-2; the D call of TRBD1 rests on TCRdb alone, since no DNA is present to check it. The CDR3 has 14 residues. CDR1 is SSHAT and CDR2 is FNYEAQ in the germline V gene (reference sequence).

This chain connects TRBV24-1 to TRBJ2-2; TCRdb selects TRBD1, and the lack of DNA leaves this call unchecked. The V gene's germline CDR1 is KGHDR and CDR2 SFDVKD. The CDR3 loop spans 15 amino acids. The CDR3 protein is CATGPGSTFTGELFF.

This rearrangement joins TRBV20-1 to TRBJ1-4. The CDR3 runs to 12 residues. Looked up from germline, CDR1 is DFQATT and CDR2 is SNEGSKA (reference sequence). CDR3 residues: CSAYGINEKLFF.

The chain couples TRBV27 to TRBJ2-3; the TCRdb call, TRBD2, lacks DNA for checking. The CDR3 extends over 21 amino acids. Germline V gene data show CDR1 as MNHEY and CDR2 as SMNVEV (reference sequence). CDR3 loop: CASSSLLFSIAGKRFTDTQYF.

The chain is built from TRBV6-1 and TRBJ2-2; TCRdb names TRBD1, which stays unverified in the absence of DNA. Germline loops: CDR1 MNHNS, CDR2 SASEGT. CDR3 length: 15 residues. The chain's CDR3 is CASSVGGANTGELFF.

This chain links TRBV4-3 with TRBJ2-1; TCRdb designates TRBD2, a call that cannot be tested without DNA. This CDR3 contains 17 residues. Germline V gene data show CDR1 as LGHNA and CDR2 as YSLEER. CDR3 loop: CASSQDTQIAGGLEQFF.

V usage is TRBV20-1 and J usage is TRBJ1-2; checking the TCRdb D call of TRBD1 is not possible without DNA. This CDR3 spans 16 amino acids. Per germline, CDR1 DFQATT and CDR2 SNEGSKA (reference sequence). The CDR3 protein is CSARVRMTGSQNGYTF.

CDR3 amino acids: CASSPGLAGPRNEQFF. V gene TRBV4-2 combines with J gene TRBJ2-1; TCRdb returns TRBD2, unconfirmable since there is no DNA. Per the germline V gene, CDR1 is LGHNA and CDR2 is YNFKEQ. The CDR3 has 16 residues.

The V call is TRBV5-4, the J call TRBJ2-5; there is no DNA to check the TCRdb D call of TRBD2. The V gene's germline CDR1 is SGHNT and CDR2 YYREEE (reference sequence). This CDR3 has 15 residues. CDR3 sequence: CASSPGLQIQETQYF.

V is TRBV15 and J is TRBJ2-7. Germline V lookup: CDR1 LNHNV, CDR2 YYDKDF (reference sequence). This CDR3 spans 14 amino acids. The CDR3 sequence: CATSREFLVHEQYF.

The V call is TRBV12-3 or TRBV12-4, the J call TRBJ2-1. The CDR3 is 13 residues long. The CDR3 sequence is CASSLHSSSRQFF.

The chain recombines TRBV29-1 with TRBJ1-1. The germline V gene encodes CDR1 SQVTM and CDR2 ANQGSEA. The CDR3 spans 11 residues. The CDR3 protein is CSVLRTPMAFF.

J is TRBJ1-1 and V is TRBV4-3. The CDR3 totals 15 residues. Looked up from germline, CDR1 is LGHNA and CDR2 is YSLEER. The CDR3 region is CASSQTLAGNTEAFF.